These 7 T cell receptor beta chains were all obtained from the same sample, sequenced in a study of blood T cell repertoires in COVID-19. Generated by immunoSEQ multiplex PCR, the TCRdb table keeps only in-frame clones and is missing some. The data show over 150,000 clones, with roughly 80% seen just once and around 3.5% held by the top ten. Sequencing input: PBMCs or T cells enriched from blood (not recorded which). Receptors originate from a woman in her 30s who had recovered from COVID-19.

This clone appeared a single time. This chain connects TRBV4-2 to TRBJ2-2; TRBD2 matches 10 bases. CDR1 is LGHNA and CDR2 is YNFKEQ in the germline V gene. The CDR3 runs 16 residues. V lost 0 bases and J lost 8; bases outside the gene matches: 6. Here the CDR3 DNA reads TGTGCCAGCAGCCAAGACCTAGCGGGAGTCGGTGGGGAGCTGTTTTTT. Amino acid sequence: CASSQDLAGVGGELFF.

This clone was recorded once. The rearrangement links TRBV5-1 to TRBJ2-1; no clear D. Germline-derived CDR1 and CDR2 are SGHRS and YFSETQ. This CDR3 has 12 residues. V lost 2 bases and J 7 bases, leaving 7 bases between the germline ends. The CDR3 coding sequence is TGCGCCAGCAGCTTCCTGTCGAATGAGCAGTTCTTC. It codes for CASSFLSNEQFF.

Comment on this clone: At one of its ends the junction is not consistent with the germline gene, which may arise from a read error. This rearrangement joins TRBV19 to TRBJ2-1; TRBD1 matches at 8 bases. The CDR3 length is 16 residues. Per the germline V gene, CDR1 is LNHDA and CDR2 is SQIVND (reference sequence). The CDR3 DNA reads TGTGTCAGTAGTATATCCCGCACAGGGGGTTACAATGAGCAGTTCTTC. Residues: CVSSISRTGGYNEQFF.

This chain uses TRBV2 with TRBJ1-5; a weak D match, TRBD1 (5 bases). Germline CDR1 is SNHLY and CDR2 is FYNNEI. The CDR3 sequence is 13 residues long. The germline V and J ends were trimmed by 6 bases and 8 bases, with 14 bases remaining between them. CDR3 nucleotide sequence: TGTGCCAGCAGCGATTTCGGGGGAAAGCCCCAGCATTTT. Residues: CASSDFGGKPQHF. Looking up the rest from reference TRBV2 and TRBJ1-5 gives the full variable domain: EPEVTQTPSHQVTQMGQEVILRCVPISNHLYFYWYRQILGQKVEFLVSFYNNEISEKSEIFDDQFSVERPDGSNFTLKIRSTKLEDSAMYFCASSDFGGKPQHFGDGTRLSIL.

This chain joins TRBV5-7 and TRBJ1-4; unclear D gene. TRBV5-7 is treated as an ORF (open reading frame) with a function not yet certain. V was trimmed by 0 bases and J by 4 bases, leaving 10 bases between them. CDR3 length equals 15 residues. CDR3 amino acids: CASSLAEGYNEKLFF. DNA for the CDR3: TGTGCCAGCAGCTTGGCCGAGGGTTATAATGAAAAACTGTTTTTT.

The V and J genes are TRBV27 and TRBJ1-1; TRBD1 matches at 7 bases. V was clipped by 5 bases and J by 0 bases; unmatched bases: 6. The CDR3 extends over 15 amino acids. Germline CDR1 and CDR2: MNHEY and SMNVEV (reference sequence). The CDR3 nucleotides read TGTGCCAGCAGTCAAGCCGACAGGGTGAACACTGAAGCTTTCTTT. It translates to CASSQADRVNTEAFF.

The chain has TRBV7-8 and TRBJ1-5; D gene ambiguous. This CDR3 region has 16 residues. Germline loops: CDR1 SGHVS, CDR2 FQNEAQ. Trimming took 1 base from V and 2 from J, leaving 12 bases between them. The CDR3 here is CASSLGGFRGNQPQHF. In DNA, the CDR3 is TGTGCCAGCAGCTTAGGAGGGTTTAGGGGCAATCAGCCCCAGCATTTT. The variable domain in full, completed from reference TRBV7-8 and TRBJ1-5, reads GAGVSQSPRYKVAKRGQDVALRCDPISGHVSLFWYQQALGQGPEFLTYFQNEAQLDKSGLPSDRFFAERPEGSVSTLKIQRTQQEDSAVYLCASSLGGFRGNQPQHFGDGTRLSIL.